This T cell receptor beta chain was observed in a study of T cells in Graves' hyperthyroidism and ophthalmopathy. The sample holds many counts of this clonotype. Amplified TCR beta CDR3 regions derived from RNA transcripts. The TCR CDR3 was amplified in a first-round RT-PCR using the HTBI primer set. TCRdb re-analysed the multiplex PCR reads in MiXCR, keeping a single row per CDR3 protein. The sample records hundreds of thousands of distinct CDR3 sequences, less than 15% being singletons. The CDR3 sequence is 11 residues long. V was clipped by 3 bases and J by 8 bases, with 10 bases between them. Germline V gene sequence: CDR1 SQVTM, CDR2 ANQGSEA.

This clonotype was obtained from a woman under 30 with Graves' hyperthyroidism. The sample consisted of blood. The chain is built from TRBV29-1 and TRBJ1-2; D unclear. The CDR3 loop reads CSVDTWRGYTF. The CDR3 nucleotides are TGCAGCGTTGATACCTGGCGGGGCTACACCTTC.